The rows below give T cell receptor beta chains drawn from one sample of a study of graft-versus-host responses after intestinal transplantation. TCRdb's copy holds only in-frame clones and misses some; the assay was immunoSEQ multiplex PCR. Of fewer than 15,000 clones in the sample, approximately 84% are singletons; the top ten hold roughly 25%. The sequencing here drew on PBMCs, taken after intestinal transplantation. The receptor source for this set is a human patient who received an intestinal transplant, so some T cells may come from the graft donor. The CDR3 runs from the conserved cysteine through the conserved F or W. Each record gives: clone size, J gene, D gene, V gene, CDR3 DNA, CDR3 protein. D genes are given only for firm matches. Expanded clones get a size class; other rows say once, few or many, or leave the size out.

size: -
J: TRBJ2-1
D: TRBD2
V: TRBV13
DNA: TGTGCCAGCAGTTCCCGAACTAGCGGACCCTACAATGAGCAGTTCTTC
CDR3: CASSSRTSGPYNEQFF

size: -
J: TRBJ1-1
D: -
V: TRBV6-1
DNA: TGTGCCAGCAGCTTACGACAAGGACGCACTGAAGCTTTCTTT
CDR3: CASSLRQGRTEAFF

size: -
J: TRBJ1-5
D: -
V: TRBV28
DNA: TGTGCCAGCAGTTTAAGGGGACACCGCAATCAGCCCCAGCATTTT
CDR3: CASSLRGHRNQPQHF

size: few
J: TRBJ2-1
D: -
V: TRBV6-5
DNA: TGTGCCAGCAGCCTTAGAACTCACCTCTACAATGAGCAGTTCTTC
CDR3: CASSLRTHLYNEQFF

size: -
J: TRBJ2-3
D: -
V: TRBV14
DNA: TGTGCCAGCAGTCATCCGGCGCGGGCAGATACGCAGTATTTT
CDR3: CASSHPARADTQYF

size: -
J: TRBJ2-3
D: -
V: TRBV7-3
DNA: TGTGCCAGCAGCTTAACCGGACTAATCACAGATACGCAGTATTTT
CDR3: CASSLTGLITDTQYF

size: -
J: TRBJ2-3
D: -
V: TRBV6-1
DNA: TGTGCCAGCAGTGAAGCCTGGCGAGAGACAGATACGCAGTATTTT
CDR3: CASSEAWRETDTQYF

size: medium-sized
J: TRBJ2-7
D: TRBD1
V: TRBV6-5
DNA: TGTGCCAGCAGCCAAGGACAGGGGACCTACGAGCAGTACTTC
CDR3: CASSQGQGTYEQYF

size: -
J: TRBJ2-6
D: -
V: TRBV7-3
DNA: TGTGCCAGCAGCTTAACCGGGGGTTCGGGGGCCAACGTCCTGACTTTC
CDR3: CASSLTGGSGANVLTF

size: -
J: TRBJ1-2
D: TRBD1
V: TRBV27
DNA: TGTGCCAGCAGTCTACAGGGGGCGAACTATGGCTACACCTTC
CDR3: CASSLQGANYGYTF

size: -
J: TRBJ1-4
D: -
V: TRBV10-2
DNA: TGCGCCAGCAATCGGATGACTAATGAAAAACTGTTTTTT
CDR3: CASNRMTNEKLFF

size: -
J: TRBJ1-2
D: -
V: TRBV6-5
DNA: TGTGCCAGCAGTTTCGCAGGGGAGGCGAACTATGGCTACACCTTC
CDR3: CASSFAGEANYGYTF

size: -
J: TRBJ1-2
D: -
V: TRBV6-5
DNA: TGTGCCAGCAGTTACTCGGGCTTGGCAGAGGACTATGGCTACACCTTC
CDR3: CASSYSGLAEDYGYTF

size: -
J: TRBJ2-1
D: -
V: TRBV20-1
DNA: TGCAGTGCTGGTGGCGTGAATGAGCAGTTCTTC
CDR3: CSAGGVNEQFF

size: -
J: TRBJ1-1
D: -
V: TRBV6-1
DNA: TGTGCCAGCAGTGTTAATCCGGGAGCCAAAGGTACTGAAGCTTTCTTT
CDR3: CASSVNPGAKGTEAFF

size: -
J: TRBJ2-1
D: TRBD2
V: TRBV11-3
DNA: TGTGCCAGCAGCTTAGCCGGGAGGACTAGCGGATACAATGAGCAGTTCTTC
CDR3: CASSLAGRTSGYNEQFF

size: few
J: TRBJ2-1
D: -
V: TRBV14
DNA: TGTGCCAGCAGCCAAGATCTTAGGGTCCATGAGCAGTTCTTC
CDR3: CASSQDLRVHEQFF

size: -
J: TRBJ1-5
D: -
V: TRBV19
DNA: TGTGCCAGTACGAAAGGGTTCAACAATCAGCCCCAGCATTTT
CDR3: CASTKGFNNQPQHF

size: -
J: TRBJ2-2
D: -
V: TRBV6-5
DNA: TGTGCCGTCAGGGGAAACGGGGAGCTGTTTTTT
CDR3: CAVRGNGELFF

size: -
J: TRBJ1-2
D: -
V: TRBV7-9
DNA: TGTGCCAGCGTTAACGCAGTCGGGGACGCCTATGGCTACACCTTC
CDR3: CASVNAVGDAYGYTF

size: -
J: TRBJ2-1
D: TRBD1
V: TRBV13
DNA: TGTGCCAGCAGCCACCGGACAGGGCCCAATGAGCAGTTCTTC
CDR3: CASSHRTGPNEQFF

size: -
J: TRBJ2-6
D: TRBD1
V: TRBV28
DNA: TGTGCCAGCAGTCCTTACCAGGGGGCTGGGGCCAACGTCCTGACTTTC
CDR3: CASSPYQGAGANVLTF

size: -
J: TRBJ1-4
D: -
V: TRBV11-2
DNA: TGTGCCAGCAGCTTAACACGTTCTAATGAAAAACTGTTTTTT
CDR3: CASSLTRSNEKLFF

size: -
J: TRBJ2-7
D: TRBD1
V: TRBV14
DNA: TGTGCCAGCAGCCATCGACAGGGCGTTGGCGAGCAGTACTTC
CDR3: CASSHRQGVGEQYF

size: -
J: TRBJ1-1
D: TRBD1
V: TRBV6-1
DNA: TGTGCCAGCAGTGTTGGGACAGGGACGGGAACTGAAGCTTTCTTT
CDR3: CASSVGTGTGTEAFF

size: -
J: TRBJ1-1
D: TRBD1
V: TRBV6-5
DNA: TGTGCCAGCAGTTGGACAGGGGGCATGAACACTGAAGCTTTCTTT
CDR3: CASSWTGGMNTEAFF

size: -
J: TRBJ2-2
D: TRBD2
V: TRBV11-2
DNA: TGTGCCAGCAGCAAAGGGACTAGCGGGAGTAACACCGGGGAGCTGTTTTTT
CDR3: CASSKGTSGSNTGELFF

size: -
J: TRBJ2-6
D: -
V: TRBV6-1
DNA: TGTGCCAGCAGTGAAGACCACAGGGCTGGGGCCAACGTCCTGACTTTC
CDR3: CASSEDHRAGANVLTF

size: few
J: TRBJ2-7
D: -
V: TRBV5-1
DNA: TGCGCCAGCAGCTTGGCACAGGGCTACGAGCAGTACTTC
CDR3: CASSLAQGYEQYF

size: -
J: TRBJ1-1
D: -
V: TRBV6-5
DNA: TGTGCCAGCAGTTACTCCTGGGCAGCTGAAGCTTTCTTT
CDR3: CASSYSWAAEAFF

size: once
J: TRBJ2-7
D: -
V: TRBV4-2
DNA: TGTGCCAGCAGCCAAGGGTCGGACGAGCAGTACTTC
CDR3: CASSQGSDEQYF

size: -
J: TRBJ2-3
D: TRBD1
V: TRBV5-5
DNA: TGTGCCAGCAGACAGGGGGCCGGCACAGATACGCAGTATTTT
CDR3: CASRQGAGTDTQYF

size: -
J: TRBJ2-3
D: -
V: TRBV29-1
DNA: TGCAGCGCTCGACAGGCGGGAGACACAGATACGCAGTATTTT
CDR3: CSARQAGDTDTQYF

size: -
J: TRBJ2-1
D: -
V: TRBV5-4
DNA: TGTGCCAGCACCGCCCAGGGGGGAGGTGGGAATGAGCAGTTCTTC
CDR3: CASTAQGGGGNEQFF

size: -
J: TRBJ2-7
D: -
V: TRBV5-4
DNA: TGTGCCAGCAGACCCCAGTTCAGGGGGGACAACGAGCAGTACTTC
CDR3: CASRPQFRGDNEQYF

size: -
J: TRBJ1-4
D: -
V: TRBV27
DNA: TGTGCCAGCAGTTTAATTTGGGGGGAAAAACTGTTTTTT
CDR3: CASSLIWGEKLFF

size: -
J: TRBJ2-6
D: -
V: TRBV8-2
DNA: TGTGGCAGCGTTGTCAGGATAACAAAGTCGGGCCAACGTCCTGATTTC
CDR3: CGSVVRITKSGQRPDF

size: medium-sized
J: TRBJ1-5
D: -
V: TRBV28
DNA: TGTGCCGAGGGTCAGCCCCAGCATTTT
CDR3: CAEGQPQHF

size: -
J: TRBJ1-1
D: -
V: TRBV28
DNA: TGTGCCAGCAGCCCCGACAGTTACACTGAAGCTTTCTTT
CDR3: CASSPDSYTEAFF

size: -
J: TRBJ2-3
D: -
V: TRBV6-4
DNA: TGTGCCAGCAGTGCAGGTTCTAGCACAGATACGCAGTATTTT
CDR3: CASSAGSSTDTQYF

size: -
J: TRBJ2-1
D: -
V: TRBV9
DNA: TGTGCCAGCAGCGTAGCGGCTACTTCCTACAATGAGCAGTTCTTC
CDR3: CASSVAATSYNEQFF

size: -
J: TRBJ2-2
D: TRBD2
V: TRBV11-2
DNA: TGTGCCAGCAGCTTAGGTAGCGGGCGTACCGGGGAGCTGTTTTTT
CDR3: CASSLGSGRTGELFF

size: medium-sized
J: TRBJ1-2
D: -
V: TRBV9
DNA: TGTGCCAGCAGCGTAGGGGGGGTTAACTATGGCTACACCTTC
CDR3: CASSVGGVNYGYTF

size: once
J: TRBJ2-7
D: -
V: TRBV27
DNA: TGTGCCAGCAGTTTATCCTCGGGATACGAGCAGTACTTC
CDR3: CASSLSSGYEQYF

size: -
J: TRBJ2-6
D: -
V: TRBV7-6
DNA: TGTGCCAGCAGCTTAGCGAAGGGTGGGGCCAACGTCCTGACTTTC
CDR3: CASSLAKGGANVLTF

size: -
J: TRBJ2-5
D: TRBD2
V: TRBV30
DNA: TGTGCCTGGAGTGTAGAGAATAGCGGGCTCAAACAAGAGACCCAGTACTTC
CDR3: CAWSVENSGLKQETQYF

size: -
J: TRBJ1-6
D: -
V: TRBV30
DNA: TGTGCCGCGAAGGGGTCACCCCTCCACTTT
CDR3: CAAKGSPLHF

size: -
J: TRBJ1-2
D: -
V: TRBV4-1
DNA: TGCGCCAGCAGCCAAGATATGGGGACAAACTATGGCTACACCTTC
CDR3: CASSQDMGTNYGYTF

size: -
J: TRBJ2-7
D: -
V: TRBV6-6
DNA: TGTGCCAGCAGCCGCGGGACTTTAAAATTCTACGAGCAGTACTTC
CDR3: CASSRGTLKFYEQYF

size: -
J: TRBJ2-3
D: -
V: TRBV5-1
DNA: TGCGCCAGCAGCTTCACTGGCCCTAGCACAGATACGCAGTATTTT
CDR3: CASSFTGPSTDTQYF

size: -
J: TRBJ2-3
D: TRBD2
V: TRBV4-1
DNA: TGCGCCAGCAGCCAAGATCTTAGCGGGAGCACCACAGATACGCAGTATTTT
CDR3: CASSQDLSGSTTDTQYF

size: -
J: TRBJ1-5
D: -
V: TRBV30
DNA: TGTGCCTGGAGTGTAGGGGGTAGCAATCAGCCCCAGCATTTT
CDR3: CAWSVGGSNQPQHF

size: -
J: TRBJ1-6
D: -
V: TRBV30
DNA: TGTGCCTGGAGTAGTAGTGGCTCACCCCTCCACTTT
CDR3: CAWSSSGSPLHF